The T cell receptor beta chain under discussion was sequenced for a study of blood T cell repertoires in COVID-19. Produced via immunoSEQ multiplex PCR; TCRdb's table is partial and in-frame only. The top ten clones hold roughly 3% of a sample with a few hundred thousand clones, roughly 87% of them seen once. The trim removed 5 bases at V and 7 bases at J, leaving 14 bases unmatched. CDR1 SGHAT and CDR2 FQNNGV come from the germline V gene. The CDR3 length is 16 residues. Residents of under 25 US areas, aged about 18 to 95 years, made up the participants. The TCR was taken from a woman aged 30 to 39 who had recovered from COVID-19. The specimen sequenced was PBMCs or T cells enriched from blood (not recorded which). This chain joins TRBV11-2 and TRBJ2-3, with 8 bases that match TRBD2. This CDR3 is CASSTGRAGVSYTQYF. The CDR3 region has the DNA TGTGCCAGCAGCACGGGGCGAGCGGGGGTCTCGTATACGCAGTATTTT.